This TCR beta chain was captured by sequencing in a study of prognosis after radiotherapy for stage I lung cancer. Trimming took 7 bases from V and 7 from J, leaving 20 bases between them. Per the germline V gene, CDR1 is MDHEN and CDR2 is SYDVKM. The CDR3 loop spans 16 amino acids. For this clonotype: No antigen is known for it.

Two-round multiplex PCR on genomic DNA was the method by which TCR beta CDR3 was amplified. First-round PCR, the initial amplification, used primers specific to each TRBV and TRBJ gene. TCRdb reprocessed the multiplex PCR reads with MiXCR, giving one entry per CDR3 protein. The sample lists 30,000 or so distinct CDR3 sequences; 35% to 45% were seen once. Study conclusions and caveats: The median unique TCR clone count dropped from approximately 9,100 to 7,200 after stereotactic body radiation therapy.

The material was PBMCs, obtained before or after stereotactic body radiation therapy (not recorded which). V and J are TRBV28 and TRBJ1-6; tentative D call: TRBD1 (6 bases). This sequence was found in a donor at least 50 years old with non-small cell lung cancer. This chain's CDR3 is CASNPALGGRNSPLHF. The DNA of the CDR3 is TGTGCCAGCAACCCCGCCCTCGGGGGCAGAAATTCACCCCTCCACTTT.